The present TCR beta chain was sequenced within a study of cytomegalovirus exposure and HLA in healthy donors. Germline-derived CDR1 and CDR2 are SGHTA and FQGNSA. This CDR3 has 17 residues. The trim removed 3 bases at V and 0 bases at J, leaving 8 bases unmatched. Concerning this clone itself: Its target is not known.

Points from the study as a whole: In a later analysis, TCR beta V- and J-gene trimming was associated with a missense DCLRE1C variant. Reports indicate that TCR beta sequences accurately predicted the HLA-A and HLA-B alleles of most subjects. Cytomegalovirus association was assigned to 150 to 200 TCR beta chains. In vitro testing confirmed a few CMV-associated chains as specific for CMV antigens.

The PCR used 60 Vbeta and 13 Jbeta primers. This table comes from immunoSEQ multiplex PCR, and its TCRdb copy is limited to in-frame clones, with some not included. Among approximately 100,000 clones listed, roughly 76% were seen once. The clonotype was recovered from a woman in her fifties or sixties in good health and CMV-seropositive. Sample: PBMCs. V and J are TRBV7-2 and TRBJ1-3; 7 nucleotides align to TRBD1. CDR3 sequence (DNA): TGTGCCAGCAGCTTCTCCGGGACAGCTAACTCTGGAAACACCATATATTTT. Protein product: CASSFSGTANSGNTIYF.